Presented here are 9 T cell receptor beta chains from one specimen sequenced in a study of PD-L1 blockade in urothelial cancer. Sequenced by immunoSEQ multiplex PCR; TCRdb stores in-frame clones only, minus some. The top ten clones hold approximately 2% of a sample with more than 90,000 clones, around nine tenths of them seen once. Time point: pretreatment peripheral blood. Sequenced material: PBMCs, taken around atezolizumab (anti-PD-L1) treatment. These receptors were taken from a man between 60 and 75 years old with urothelial cancer.

The chain employs TRBV7-9 and TRBJ2-3; D remains unclear. The CDR3 covers 14 residues. Germline V gives CDR1 SEHNR, CDR2 FQNEAQ (reference sequence). The V and J ends lost 1 base and 2 bases respectively, with 7 bases between them. The CDR3 loop reads CASSLGVSTDTQYF. The CDR3 bases are TGTGCCAGCAGCTTAGGAGTTTCCACAGATACGCAGTATTTT.

The V and J genes are TRBV9 and TRBJ1-1; 9 bases agree with TRBD1. The germline V gene encodes CDR1 SGDLS and CDR2 YYNGEE. The CDR3 totals 15 residues. V gave up 4 bases and J gave up 5 bases; unmatched junction bases: 9. CDR3 DNA: TGTGCCAGCAGCCCGACAGGGGGTGCCTTGACTGAAGCTTTCTTT. This codes for CASSPTGGALTEAFF.

The V call is TRBV15, the J call TRBJ1-5, with 12 nucleotides matching TRBD1. Germline CDR1 is LNHNV and CDR2 is YYDKDF (reference sequence). The CDR3 covers 17 residues. V shed 5 bases, J shed 9 bases, and the junction held 14 bases outside the gene matches. In DNA, the CDR3 is TGTGCCACCAGCCCCGGGGGGGGACAGGGGGCGGGTTGGCCCCAGCATTTT. It encodes CATSPGGGQGAGWPQHF.

The DNA for the CDR3 is TGTGCCAGCAGCTCCGCCGGGGGGGGCGGGACTGAAGCTTTCTTT. This translates into CASSSAGGGGTEAFF. The chain recombines TRBV5-6 with TRBJ1-1; D might be TRBD1 (6 bases). The germline V and J ends were trimmed by 3 bases and 5 bases, with 17 bases remaining between them. The CDR3 consists of 15 residues. Germline V gene lookup returns CDR1 SGHDT and CDR2 YYEEEE.

The chain couples TRBV6-5 to TRBJ1-4; TRBD1 agrees at 7 bases. After removal of 8 bases from V and 5 bases from J, the junction contained 8 bases not matched to a gene. This CDR3 has 14 residues. The V gene's germline CDR1 is MNHEY and CDR2 SVGAGI. The CDR3 DNA follows: TGTGCCAGCGGCCAGACAGGGATGAATGAAAAACTGTTTTTT. This translates into CASGQTGMNEKLFF.

The chain carries TRBV28 and TRBJ1-2, with D possibly TRBD1 on 6 matching bases. V lost 7 bases and J 2 bases, leaving 17 bases between the germline ends. Per the germline V gene, CDR1 is MDHEN and CDR2 is SYDVKM. This CDR3 has 15 residues. CDR3 sequence (DNA): TGTGCCAGCACCAGGGGCAGATTTACCAACTATGGCTACACCTTC. It translates to CASTRGRFTNYGYTF.

The rearrangement joins TRBV9 to TRBJ1-2; tentative D call: TRBD1 (6 bases). CDR3 length equals 16 residues. Germline V gene data show CDR1 as SGDLS and CDR2 as YYNGEE. The V and J ends lost 4 bases and 0 bases respectively, with 16 bases between them. CDR3 protein: CASSFYDRMSNYGYTF. As DNA, the CDR3 is TGTGCCAGCAGCTTCTATGACAGGATGTCTAACTATGGCTACACCTTC.

This clone was recorded a few times. The rearrangement uses TRBV15 and TRBJ2-7; 12 nucleotides agree with TRBD1. Germline CDR1 reads LNHNV; CDR2 reads YYDKDF (reference sequence). V gave up 1 base and J gave up 5 bases; unmatched junction bases: 6. CDR3 length: 16 residues. The CDR3 sequence is CATSRVAGTGGHEQYF. In DNA form, the CDR3 reads TGTGCCACCAGCAGAGTGGCGGGGACAGGGGGCCACGAGCAGTACTTC.

The chain uses TRBV5-1 and TRBJ2-5, with 13 nucleotides matching TRBD2. Germline-derived CDR1 and CDR2 are SGHRS and YFSETQ. The CDR3 has 18 amino acids. Trimming removed 4 bases from V and 0 bases from J; junction bases left unmatched: 9. The CDR3 DNA follows: TGCGCCAGCAGCCTAGCCGGGACTAGCGGGACATACCAAGAGACCCAGTACTTC. It translates to CASSLAGTSGTYQETQYF.